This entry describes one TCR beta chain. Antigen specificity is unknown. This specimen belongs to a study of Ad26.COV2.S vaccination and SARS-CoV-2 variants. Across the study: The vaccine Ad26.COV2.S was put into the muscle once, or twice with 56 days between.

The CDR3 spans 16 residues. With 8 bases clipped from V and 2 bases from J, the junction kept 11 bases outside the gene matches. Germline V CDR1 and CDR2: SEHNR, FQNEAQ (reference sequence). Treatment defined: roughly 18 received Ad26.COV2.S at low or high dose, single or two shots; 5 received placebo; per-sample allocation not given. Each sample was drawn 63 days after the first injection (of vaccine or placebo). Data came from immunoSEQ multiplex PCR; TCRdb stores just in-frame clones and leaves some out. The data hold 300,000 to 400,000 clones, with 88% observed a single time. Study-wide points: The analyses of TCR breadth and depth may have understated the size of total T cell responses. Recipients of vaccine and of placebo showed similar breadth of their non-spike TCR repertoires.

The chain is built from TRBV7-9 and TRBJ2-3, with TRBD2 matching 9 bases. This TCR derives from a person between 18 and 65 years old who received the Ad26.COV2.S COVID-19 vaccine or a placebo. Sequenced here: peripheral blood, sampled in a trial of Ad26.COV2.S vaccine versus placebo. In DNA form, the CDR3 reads TGTGCCAGCTCCCCCTCCCTAGCGGGGACCACAGATACGCAGTATTTT. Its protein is CASSPSLAGTTDTQYF.